Listed below are T cell receptor beta chains from one sample, sequenced in a study of T cell responses to AZD1222 COVID-19 vaccine. The repertoire was sequenced with immunoSEQ multiplex PCR; TCRdb's copy has only in-frame clones and lacks some. The sample includes about 130,000 clones, roughly nine tenths of them seen just once. The sequences come from peripheral blood, collected on day 0 of AZD1222 vaccination. The receptors here all came from an adult in good health. The CDR3 runs from the conserved cysteine through the conserved F or W. The order of the fields is CDR3 DNA, CDR3 protein, clone size, CDR3 length, D gene, V gene, J gene. The D gene is left open where the match is weak. Rows may omit the clone size; those that give it use once, few, many or a size class.

CDR3nt: TGTGCCAGCAGCTTGGGGGGAGATGAAGCTTTCTTT; CDR3aa: CASSLGGDEAFF; abundance: NA; len: 12; d_gene: NA; v_gene: TRBV7-6; j_gene: TRBJ1-1
CDR3nt: TGTGCCAGCAGCTTAATTTCGGGCCCGAGGGATACGCAGTATTTT; CDR3aa: CASSLISGPRDTQYF; abundance: NA; len: 15; d_gene: NA; v_gene: TRBV7-3; j_gene: TRBJ2-3
CDR3nt: TGTGCCAGCTCACCCTTGCCAGGGAGAGAAAGCACCATATATTTT; CDR3aa: CASSPLPGRESTIYF; abundance: once; len: 15; d_gene: NA; v_gene: TRBV18; j_gene: TRBJ1-3
CDR3nt: TGCAGTGCTAGTGGGGATTCAGGAAACACCATATATTTT; CDR3aa: CSASGDSGNTIYF; abundance: NA; len: 13; d_gene: NA; v_gene: TRBV20-1; j_gene: TRBJ1-3
CDR3nt: TGCGCCAGCAGCTTGCTCGTCGGAGACTACGAGCAGTACTTC; CDR3aa: CASSLLVGDYEQYF; abundance: NA; len: 14; d_gene: NA; v_gene: TRBV5-1; j_gene: TRBJ2-7
CDR3nt: TGTGCCAGCCGGGACCCTCCCAATGAGCAGTTCTTC; CDR3aa: CASRDPPNEQFF; abundance: NA; len: 12; d_gene: NA; v_gene: TRBV6-4; j_gene: TRBJ2-1
CDR3nt: TGTGCCAGCAGCCGGACTAGCGGGGCCCCCTACAATGAGCAGTTCTTC; CDR3aa: CASSRTSGAPYNEQFF; abundance: NA; len: 16; d_gene: TRBD2; v_gene: TRBV7-9; j_gene: TRBJ2-1
CDR3nt: TGTGCCAGCACGCGGCTGTATAATGAAAAACTGTTTTTT; CDR3aa: CASTRLYNEKLFF; abundance: NA; len: 13; d_gene: NA; v_gene: TRBV18; j_gene: TRBJ1-4
CDR3nt: TGTGCCAGCTTTCCCACCGGGGGCGGGTACGAGCAGTACTTC; CDR3aa: CASFPTGGGYEQYF; abundance: NA; len: 14; d_gene: NA; v_gene: TRBV7-9; j_gene: TRBJ2-7
CDR3nt: TGTGCCAGCAGCGCCCTTCTAAACACTGAAGCTTTCTTT; CDR3aa: CASSALLNTEAFF; abundance: NA; len: 13; d_gene: NA; v_gene: TRBV11-3; j_gene: TRBJ1-1
CDR3nt: TGTGCCAGCAGCCCTCAGACAGGGGGTTCAGGTTTTGAGAACACTGAAGCTTTCTTT; CDR3aa: CASSPQTGGSGFENTEAFF; abundance: NA; len: 19; d_gene: TRBD1; v_gene: TRBV9; j_gene: TRBJ1-1
CDR3nt: TGTGCCAGCAGCTCCGGACTAGTGACCACAGATACGCAGTATTTT; CDR3aa: CASSSGLVTTDTQYF; abundance: NA; len: 15; d_gene: TRBD2; v_gene: TRBV7-2; j_gene: TRBJ2-3
CDR3nt: TGTGCCAGCAGCCCCTTTAGAGATACGCAGTATTTT; CDR3aa: CASSPFRDTQYF; abundance: NA; len: 12; d_gene: NA; v_gene: TRBV2; j_gene: TRBJ2-3
CDR3nt: TGTGCCAGCAGTTTATCCGACAGGGTAGCTGAAGCTTTCTTT; CDR3aa: CASSLSDRVAEAFF; abundance: NA; len: 14; d_gene: TRBD1; v_gene: TRBV28; j_gene: TRBJ1-1
CDR3nt: TGTGCCAGCAGCGCCCCGGACAGGGATTACGAGCAGTACTTC; CDR3aa: CASSAPDRDYEQYF; abundance: once; len: 14; d_gene: TRBD1; v_gene: TRBV6-2/TRBV6-3; j_gene: TRBJ2-7
CDR3nt: TGTGCCAGCAGCTTATCCCCCGGTGGAGATACGCAGTATTTT; CDR3aa: CASSLSPGGDTQYF; abundance: NA; len: 14; d_gene: NA; v_gene: TRBV7-3; j_gene: TRBJ2-3
CDR3nt: TGTGCCAGTAGAATCCGGGACAGGGGCTACGAGCAGTACTTC; CDR3aa: CASRIRDRGYEQYF; abundance: NA; len: 14; d_gene: TRBD1; v_gene: TRBV19; j_gene: TRBJ2-7
CDR3nt: TGTGCCAGCAGCCGAGAAGAGACCCAGTACTTC; CDR3aa: CASSREETQYF; abundance: NA; len: 11; d_gene: NA; v_gene: TRBV12-3/TRBV12-4; j_gene: TRBJ2-5
CDR3nt: TGTGCCAGCAGCCATGGGGGCCCGAACACTGAAGCTTTCTTT; CDR3aa: CASSHGGPNTEAFF; abundance: NA; len: 14; d_gene: NA; v_gene: TRBV3-1/TRBV3-2; j_gene: TRBJ1-1
CDR3nt: TGTGCCAGCAGTGAGGGAGGTACGCAGTATTTT; CDR3aa: CASSEGGTQYF; abundance: NA; len: 11; d_gene: NA; v_gene: TRBV6-1; j_gene: TRBJ2-3
CDR3nt: TGTGCCAGCAGGTTTAGACCGTCCAATCAGCCCCAGCATTTT; CDR3aa: CASRFRPSNQPQHF; abundance: NA; len: 14; d_gene: NA; v_gene: TRBV5-5; j_gene: TRBJ1-5
CDR3nt: TGCGCCAGCAGCTTGTCTCCCGCAGACAGGGCGGATGGCTACACCTTC; CDR3aa: CASSLSPADRADGYTF; abundance: NA; len: 16; d_gene: TRBD1; v_gene: TRBV5-1; j_gene: TRBJ1-2
CDR3nt: TGTGCCAGCAGCCTCGCCCGAGGGAGGGGGCCAGAAGAGACCCAGTACTTC; CDR3aa: CASSLARGRGPEETQYF; abundance: NA; len: 17; d_gene: NA; v_gene: TRBV5-4; j_gene: TRBJ2-5
CDR3nt: TGTGCCAGCAGTGCCCCCCGGGACAGCCACAATGAGCAGTTCTTC; CDR3aa: CASSAPRDSHNEQFF; abundance: NA; len: 15; d_gene: TRBD1; v_gene: TRBV28; j_gene: TRBJ2-1
CDR3nt: TGTGCTAGTGTTGGGACAGCAATTCCTAATTCACCCCTCCACTTT; CDR3aa: CASVGTAIPNSPLHF; abundance: NA; len: 15; d_gene: TRBD1; v_gene: TRBV12-5; j_gene: TRBJ1-6
CDR3nt: TGTGCCTGGAGTGCGGACAGTCCCGCGAACACCGGGGAGCTGTTTTTT; CDR3aa: CAWSADSPANTGELFF; abundance: NA; len: 16; d_gene: NA; v_gene: TRBV30; j_gene: TRBJ2-2
CDR3nt: TGTGCCAGCAGCTTGGCGGCAGGGTTGAGGAACGAGCAGTACTTC; CDR3aa: CASSLAAGLRNEQYF; abundance: NA; len: 15; d_gene: NA; v_gene: TRBV5-4; j_gene: TRBJ2-7
CDR3nt: TGTGCCAGCAGCTATGGACTAGCCTACGAGCAGTACTTC; CDR3aa: CASSYGLAYEQYF; abundance: NA; len: 13; d_gene: TRBD2; v_gene: TRBV7-9; j_gene: TRBJ2-7
CDR3nt: TGTGCCAGCAGCTTAACAGGGGAGGGGGAGACCCAGTACTTC; CDR3aa: CASSLTGEGETQYF; abundance: once; len: 14; d_gene: TRBD2; v_gene: TRBV7-3; j_gene: TRBJ2-5
CDR3nt: TGCGCCAGCAGTGAGGTGGAGGGGGCGGTTTATAGCAATCAGCCCCAGCATTTT; CDR3aa: CASSEVEGAVYSNQPQHF; abundance: NA; len: 18; d_gene: TRBD1; v_gene: TRBV10-2; j_gene: TRBJ1-5
CDR3nt: TGTGCCAGCAGCACCGGGTCCGGGACCACTGAAGCTTTCTTT; CDR3aa: CASSTGSGTTEAFF; abundance: NA; len: 14; d_gene: NA; v_gene: TRBV7-9; j_gene: TRBJ1-1
CDR3nt: TGTGCCAGTAGTAAGGGGGGCGCAACTAATGAAAAACTGTTTTTT; CDR3aa: CASSKGGATNEKLFF; abundance: NA; len: 15; d_gene: NA; v_gene: TRBV19; j_gene: TRBJ1-4
CDR3nt: TGTGCCAGCAGCTTAGGACAGGGAAACTATGGCTACACCTTC; CDR3aa: CASSLGQGNYGYTF; abundance: NA; len: 14; d_gene: TRBD1; v_gene: TRBV7-8; j_gene: TRBJ1-2
CDR3nt: TGTGCCAGCTCACCTCCGGAACAGGGTGACTACGAGCAGTACTTC; CDR3aa: CASSPPEQGDYEQYF; abundance: NA; len: 15; d_gene: NA; v_gene: TRBV18; j_gene: TRBJ2-7
CDR3nt: TGTGCCAGCAGTACAGCCGGGACGGATAATGAAAAACTGTTTTTT; CDR3aa: CASSTAGTDNEKLFF; abundance: once; len: 15; d_gene: NA; v_gene: TRBV28; j_gene: TRBJ1-4
CDR3nt: TGTGCCAGCAGCCAAGTGCAGGGGGCCTATGGCTACACCTTC; CDR3aa: CASSQVQGAYGYTF; abundance: NA; len: 14; d_gene: TRBD1; v_gene: TRBV3-1/TRBV3-2; j_gene: TRBJ1-2
CDR3nt: TGTGCCAGCCGCTTCGGAACTGGAAACACCATATATTTT; CDR3aa: CASRFGTGNTIYF; abundance: NA; len: 13; d_gene: NA; v_gene: TRBV12-3/TRBV12-4; j_gene: TRBJ1-3
CDR3nt: TGTGCCAGCAGCGGGACAGGGGGCTGGCAGCCCCAGCATTTT; CDR3aa: CASSGTGGWQPQHF; abundance: NA; len: 14; d_gene: TRBD1; v_gene: TRBV27; j_gene: TRBJ1-5
CDR3nt: TGTGCCAGCAGCTCAGGACAGGGGGCGAGAGGCTACACCTTC; CDR3aa: CASSSGQGARGYTF; abundance: NA; len: 14; d_gene: TRBD1; v_gene: TRBV7-2; j_gene: TRBJ1-2
CDR3nt: TGTGCCAGAAGATCGACAGGGTTCCAGCCCCAGCATTTT; CDR3aa: CARRSTGFQPQHF; abundance: NA; len: 13; d_gene: TRBD1; v_gene: TRBV5-3; j_gene: TRBJ1-5
CDR3nt: TGCGCCAGCAGCTTGGTTTCTTTTAGGGGGCCCTTGAACACTGAAGCTTTCTTT; CDR3aa: CASSLVSFRGPLNTEAFF; abundance: NA; len: 18; d_gene: TRBD1; v_gene: TRBV5-1; j_gene: TRBJ1-1
CDR3nt: TGCGCCAGCAGCCCGGCGGGCCCTCGTGGGACCGGGGAGCTGTTTTTT; CDR3aa: CASSPAGPRGTGELFF; abundance: NA; len: 16; d_gene: NA; v_gene: TRBV4-1; j_gene: TRBJ2-2
CDR3nt: TGTGCCGCCGGGACAGGGGGATTCAATGAGCAGTTCTTC; CDR3aa: CAAGTGGFNEQFF; abundance: NA; len: 13; d_gene: TRBD1; v_gene: TRBV19; j_gene: TRBJ2-1
CDR3nt: TGTGCCAGCAGCACCCGACAGCAGGACACTGAAGCTTTCTTT; CDR3aa: CASSTRQQDTEAFF; abundance: NA; len: 14; d_gene: NA; v_gene: TRBV7-9; j_gene: TRBJ1-1
CDR3nt: TGTGCCAGCAGCTTAACCAGGGCTTATGGCTACACCTTC; CDR3aa: CASSLTRAYGYTF; abundance: NA; len: 13; d_gene: NA; v_gene: TRBV7-8; j_gene: TRBJ1-2
CDR3nt: TGTGCCAGCAGTGCTTCCGGGACACCATATAATTCACCCCTCCACTTT; CDR3aa: CASSASGTPYNSPLHF; abundance: NA; len: 16; d_gene: NA; v_gene: TRBV6-1; j_gene: TRBJ1-6
CDR3nt: TGTGCCAGCAGTGAGGGGATAGCGGGGGGGTACGAGCAGTACTTC; CDR3aa: CASSEGIAGGYEQYF; abundance: NA; len: 15; d_gene: TRBD2; v_gene: TRBV6-1; j_gene: TRBJ2-7
CDR3nt: TGTGCTAGTGGTCCAGGATTGGGGGTACTCTACGAGCAGTACTTC; CDR3aa: CASGPGLGVLYEQYF; abundance: few; len: 15; d_gene: NA; v_gene: TRBV12-5; j_gene: TRBJ2-7